One sample yielded the 13 T cell receptor beta chains listed below, sequenced in a study of circulating CD8 cells and anti-PD-1 response in melanoma. Sorting of live CD3+CD8+TCRalphabeta+ cells by PD-1 and/or TIGIT gave four subsets. Each library started from around 15 ng of total RNA using the QIAseq Immune Repertoire TCR panel. One entry per CDR3 protein results from TCRdb running MiXCR on the reads. The sample contains around 1,900 distinct CDR3 sequences, roughly 6% of which appear only once. Specimen: CD8+ T cells from PBMCs, collected at baseline or after one month of anti-PD-1 therapy (not recorded which). The source is a human donor with melanoma.

By frequency in the sample, this clonotype is medium-sized. The V gene is TRBV28, the J gene TRBJ1-2; 7 positions match TRBD1. Trimming removed 4 bases from V and 4 bases from J; junction bases left unmatched: 9. Germline V gives CDR1 MDHEN, CDR2 SYDVKM. This CDR3 is 15 amino acids long. The CDR3 nucleotides read TGTGCCAGCAGTTCCGGGACAGTCTCTTTCTATGGCTACACCTTC. This gives the protein CASSSGTVSFYGYTF.

In its sample, this clonotype is medium-sized. The V gene is TRBV9, the J gene TRBJ2-7, with D tentatively TRBD1 or TRBD2 (5 bases each). Trimming pared 1 base from V and 0 bases from J, leaving 8 bases between. The CDR3 extends over 14 amino acids. CDR1 SGDLS and CDR2 YYNGEE come from the germline V gene. The DNA of the CDR3 is TGTGCCAGCAGCGTACGGGGCAGCTCCTACGAGCAGTACTTC. Translating gives CASSVRGSSYEQYF.

The chain couples TRBV14 to TRBJ2-1; D is uncertain. The germline CDR1 and CDR2 sequences are SGHDN and FVKESK. Trimming removed 4 bases from V and 4 bases from J, with 8 bases in between. This CDR3 is built from 13 residues. Here the CDR3 reads CASSLFSYNEQFF. As DNA, the CDR3 is TGTGCCAGCAGCCTATTTAGTTACAATGAGCAGTTCTTC.

This clonotype is classed as medium-sized. The chain links TRBV7-2 to TRBJ1-1, with no clear D. The V gene's germline CDR1 is SGHTA and CDR2 FQGNSA. The V end lost 1 base, the J end lost 6 bases, and 6 bases lay between the germline ends. The CDR3 consists of 12 residues. The DNA of the CDR3 is TGTGCCAGCAGCTTAGGGTATCCTGAAGCTTTCTTT. Protein product: CASSLGYPEAFF.

By its share, this clonotype is medium-sized (0.01 to 0.1%). J is TRBJ2-2 and V is TRBV11-2; D tentatively reads TRBD1 or TRBD2 (5 bases each). V was cut by 5 bases and J by 6 bases, with 13 bases left in between. Germline V gene lookup returns CDR1 SGHAT and CDR2 FQNNGV. The CDR3 length is 14 residues. In DNA, the CDR3 is TGTGCCAGCAGCCCTGGGACCACAGCCGGGGAGCTGTTTTTT. Protein: CASSPGTTAGELFF.

In its sample, this clonotype ranks as medium-sized. This chain connects TRBV28 to TRBJ2-1; D is uncertain. Trimming stripped 7 bases from V and 5 bases from J, with 15 bases between. Germline V CDR1 and CDR2: MDHEN, SYDVKM. The CDR3 is 14 residues long. CDR3 sequence (DNA): TGTGCCAGCATCGGCAAAGCTGAAAACAATGAGCAGTTCTTC. It specifies CASIGKAENNEQFF.

In its sample, this clonotype ranks as medium-sized. The V call is TRBV5-4, the J call TRBJ2-7; tentatively, D is TRBD1 or TRBD2 (6 bases each). The germline V gene has CDR1 SGHNT and CDR2 YYREEE (reference sequence). There are 13 residues in the CDR3. Trimming removed 1 base from V and 5 bases from J, with 10 bases in between. The CDR3 is CASSLWGAHEQYF. CDR3 in DNA: TGTGCCAGCAGCTTGTGGGGGGCCCACGAGCAGTACTTC.

This clonotype has just a few counts. The rearrangement joins TRBV19 to TRBJ2-1; 7 nucleotides match TRBD2. The CDR3 length is 14 residues. Germline V gene sequence: CDR1 LNHDA, CDR2 SQIVND (reference sequence). V was clipped by 5 bases and J by 0 bases; unmatched bases: 1. CDR3 in amino acids: CASSWGGSYNEQFF. In DNA, the CDR3 is TGTGCCAGTAGTTGGGGGGGCTCCTACAATGAGCAGTTCTTC.

The chain uses TRBV19 and TRBJ2-1; D perhaps matches TRBD2 (6 bases). CDR3 length equals 17 residues. V lost 3 bases, J lost 3 bases, and 18 bases lay in between. The V gene's germline CDR1 is LNHDA and CDR2 SQIVND (reference sequence). CDR3 loop: CASSIGTFSSYYNEQFF. CDR3 sequence (DNA): TGTGCCAGTAGTATCGGGACTTTTTCCTCATACTACAATGAGCAGTTCTTC.

In this sample, this clonotype is medium-sized. This sequence joins TRBV29-1 and TRBJ2-1; D is tentatively TRBD1 or TRBD2 (5 bases each). Germline CDR1 reads SQVTM; CDR2 reads ANQGSEA. V lost 1 base and J 4 bases, leaving 14 bases between the germline ends. The CDR3 runs to 15 residues. For the CDR3, the DNA is TGCAGCGTTGAAGGTGATGAGGGGATATACAATGAGCAGTTCTTC. This encodes CSVEGDEGIYNEQFF.

This clonotype has more than one count but fewer than ten. The chain carries TRBV5-1 and TRBJ1-5; D not resolved. V was shortened by 4 bases and J by 6 bases, with 17 bases between the two germline ends. The germline gives CDR1 SGHRS, CDR2 YFSETQ. The CDR3 contains 15 residues. For the CDR3, the DNA is TGCGCCAGCAGCCTATCCTTGGTGGTTGGTCAGCCCCAGCATTTT. As protein: CASSLSLVVGQPQHF.

Sample share makes this clonotype large. V and J are TRBV19 and TRBJ1-5; possible D gene TRBD1, 5 bases. CDR1 LNHDA and CDR2 SQIVND come from the germline V gene (reference sequence). CDR3 size: 15 residues. Trimming removed 3 bases from V and 3 bases from J, with 12 bases in between. The DNA for the CDR3 is TGTGCCAGTAGTATTTTCTCTGGGGCCAATCAGCCCCAGCATTTT. This gives the protein CASSIFSGANQPQHF.

In this sample, this clonotype turned up a few times. Here the CDR3 omits its conserved ending phenylalanine or tryptophan, so a read error is the likely source. The CDR3: CASRAQFTEAFI. CDR3 nucleotide sequence: TGTGCCAGTAGGGCACAGTTCACTGAAGCTTTCATT. This rearrangement joins TRBV19 to TRBJ1-1; D ambiguous. From germline, CDR1 is LNHDA and CDR2 SQIVND (reference sequence). The CDR3 has 12 residues. With 6 bases removed from V and 4 bases from J, the gap between germline ends came to 9 bases.